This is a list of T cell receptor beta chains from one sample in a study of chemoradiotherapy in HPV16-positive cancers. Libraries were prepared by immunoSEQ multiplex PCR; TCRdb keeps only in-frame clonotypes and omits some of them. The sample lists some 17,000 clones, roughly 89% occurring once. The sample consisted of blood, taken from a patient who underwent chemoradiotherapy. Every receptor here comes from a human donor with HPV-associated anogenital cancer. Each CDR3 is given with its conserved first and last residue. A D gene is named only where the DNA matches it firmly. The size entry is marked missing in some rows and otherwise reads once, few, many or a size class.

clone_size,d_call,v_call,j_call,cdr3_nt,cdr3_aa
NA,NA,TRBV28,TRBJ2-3,TGTGCCAGCAGGCCCCATTCTGGCACAGATACGCAGTATTTT,CASRPHSGTDTQYF
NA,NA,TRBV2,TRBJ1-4,TGTGCCAGCAGTGAATTCAGGGCGGAGGAAAAACTGTTTTTT,CASSEFRAEEKLFF
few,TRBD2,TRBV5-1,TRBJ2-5,TGCGCCAGCAAGATCGGGGAGGGCTTTCGGGAGACCCAGTACTTC,CASKIGEGFRETQYF
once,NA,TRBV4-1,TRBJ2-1,TGCGCCAGCAGCCAAGATCGGGTCTCCTACAATGAGCAGTTCTTC,CASSQDRVSYNEQFF
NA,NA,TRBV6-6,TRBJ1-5,TGTGCCAGCAAGGGGAGGGAAGACAATCAGCCCCAGCATTTT,CASKGREDNQPQHF
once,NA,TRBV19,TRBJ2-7,TGTGCCAGTAGTATAGGGGTAGCCTTGGGGAACGAGCAGTACTTC,CASSIGVALGNEQYF
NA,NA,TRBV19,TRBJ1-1,TGTGCCACTAGGGGGGGAAGCACTGAAGCTTTCTTT,CATRGGSTEAFF
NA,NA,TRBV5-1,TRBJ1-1,TGCGCCAGCAGCTTGGAGGTCCAAGGGGCTGAAGCTTTCTTT,CASSLEVQGAEAFF
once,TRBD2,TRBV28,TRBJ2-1,TGTGCCAGCATTCCCAGCGGGAGAGGGTACAATGAGCAGTTCTTC,CASIPSGRGYNEQFF
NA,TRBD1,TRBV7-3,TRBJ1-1,TGTGCCAGCAGCCCCGGGACAGGGTTGAACACTGAAGCTTTCTTT,CASSPGTGLNTEAFF
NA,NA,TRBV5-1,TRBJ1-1,TGCGCCAGCAGCTTGGATCCCCAGGGTTATACTGAAGCTTTCTTT,CASSLDPQGYTEAFF
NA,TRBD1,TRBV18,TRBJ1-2,TGTGCCAGCTTAGTGGACGGGACAGTCCCTCTCTATGGCTACACCTTC,CASLVDGTVPLYGYTF
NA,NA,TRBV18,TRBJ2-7,TGTGCCAGCTCACTAAACCCAGACAGCTCCTACGAGCAGTACTTC,CASSLNPDSSYEQYF
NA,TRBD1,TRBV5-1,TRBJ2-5,TGCGCCAGCAGCTCAGGAACAGGGGACGAGACCCAGTACTTC,CASSSGTGDETQYF
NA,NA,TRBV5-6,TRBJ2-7,TGTGCCAGCAGCTATTTATCGAGCGAGCAGTACTTC,CASSYLSSEQYF
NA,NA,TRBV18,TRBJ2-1,TGTGCCAGCTCAAGTTTCTCGGGTGAGCAGTTCTTC,CASSSFSGEQFF
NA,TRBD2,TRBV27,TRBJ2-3,TGTGCCAGCAGGACTAGCGGGGGCACAGATACGCAGTATTTT,CASRTSGGTDTQYF
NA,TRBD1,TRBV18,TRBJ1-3,TGTGCCAGCTCACCTTATCCGGACAGGCCAGTCTCTGGAAACACCATATATTTT,CASSPYPDRPVSGNTIYF
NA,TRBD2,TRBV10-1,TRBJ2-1,TGCGCCAGCAGTGATAGTAGCGGGAGGAAAGCGAATGAGCAGTTCTTC,CASSDSSGRKANEQFF
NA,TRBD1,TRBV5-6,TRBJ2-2,TGTGCCAGCAGCTCAACAGGGGGCGCGAGAACCGGGGAGCTGTTTTTT,CASSSTGGARTGELFF
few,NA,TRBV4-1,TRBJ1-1,TGCGCCAGCAGCCACCTGGACTGGAACACTGAAGCTTTCTTT,CASSHLDWNTEAFF
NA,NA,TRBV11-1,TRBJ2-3,TGTGCCAGCAGCTTATTCGAAAGGGCCACAGATACGCAGTATTTT,CASSLFERATDTQYF
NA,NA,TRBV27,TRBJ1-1,TGTGCCAGCAGTTTCCCGGGGTCTGAAGCTTTCTTT,CASSFPGSEAFF
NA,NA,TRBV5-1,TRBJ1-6,TGCGCCAGCAGCTCAAGACAGGTGGGGTTTTCACCCCTCCACTTT,CASSSRQVGFSPLHF
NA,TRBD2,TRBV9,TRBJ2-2,TGTGCCAGCAGCGTAGTAGCGGGGAACACCGGGGAGCTGTTTTTT,CASSVVAGNTGELFF
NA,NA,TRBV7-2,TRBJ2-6,TGTGCCAGAGGGGAAGGGGCCAACGTCCTGACTTTC,CARGEGANVLTF
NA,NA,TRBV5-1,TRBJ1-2,TGCGCCAGCAGCTTGGACATTAACTATGGCTACACCTTC,CASSLDINYGYTF
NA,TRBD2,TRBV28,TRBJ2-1,TGTGCCAGCAGTTTCTTGCTAGCGGGGTACAATGAGCAGTTCTTC,CASSFLLAGYNEQFF
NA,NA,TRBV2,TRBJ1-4,TGTGCCAGCAGTGAATCGGGGGCAACTAATGAAAAACTGTTTTTT,CASSESGATNEKLFF
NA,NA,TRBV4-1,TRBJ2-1,TGCGCCAGCAGCCAAGATCTGGATTTTAGCTCCTACAATGAGCAGTTCTTC,CASSQDLDFSSYNEQFF
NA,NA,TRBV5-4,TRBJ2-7,TGTGCCAGCAGCCGACTCGCGAACTCCCTCTACGAGCAGTACTTC,CASSRLANSLYEQYF
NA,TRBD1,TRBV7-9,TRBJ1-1,TGTGCCGGCAGAGATTGGACAGGGGACACTGAAGCTTTCTTT,CAGRDWTGDTEAFF
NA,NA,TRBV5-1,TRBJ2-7,TGCGCCAGCAGCCCCCCGGGTAGCTACGAGCAGTACTTC,CASSPPGSYEQYF
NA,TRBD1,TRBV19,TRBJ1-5,TGTGCCAGTAGTAAAAACAGGGGTGTAGGGCAGCCCCAGCATTTT,CASSKNRGVGQPQHF
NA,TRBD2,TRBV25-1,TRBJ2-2,TGTGCCAGCAGTAGCGGGGGCCCTAACACCGGGGAGCTGTTTTTT,CASSSGGPNTGELFF
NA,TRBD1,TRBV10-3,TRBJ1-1,TGTGCCATCAGTACGACAGGGAGGGGGACTGAAGCTTTCTTT,CAISTTGRGTEAFF
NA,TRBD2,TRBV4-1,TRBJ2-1,TGCGCCAGCAGCAAAGGGGGACTAGCGGGAGGGCCTCTGGATGAGCAGTTCTTC,CASSKGGLAGGPLDEQFF
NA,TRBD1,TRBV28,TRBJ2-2,TGTGCCAGCAAGGACAGGGGGTCTTTGACCGGGGAGCTGTTTTTT,CASKDRGSLTGELFF
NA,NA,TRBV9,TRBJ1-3,TGTGCCAGCAGCGTAGGACAGAACTCTGGAAACACCATATATTTT,CASSVGQNSGNTIYF
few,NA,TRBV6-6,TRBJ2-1,TGTGCCAGCAGTGACACTAGCTCGGCCTACAATGAGCAGTTCTTC,CASSDTSSAYNEQFF
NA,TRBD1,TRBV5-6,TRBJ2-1,TGTGCCAGCAGCCCGGGACAGTCAATTGGGAAATACAATGAGCAGTTCTTC,CASSPGQSIGKYNEQFF
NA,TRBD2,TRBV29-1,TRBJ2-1,TGCAGCGTTGAAAAAGCTAGCGGGATGGATTGGCGAAATGAGCAGTTCTTC,CSVEKASGMDWRNEQFF
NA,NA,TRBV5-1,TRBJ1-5,TGCGCCAGCAGCTTGATGGGGGCTGATCAGCCCCAGCATTTT,CASSLMGADQPQHF
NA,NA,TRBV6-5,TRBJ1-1,TGTGCCAGCAGTTACTCTCCAGGGAGGAACACTGAAGCTTTCTTT,CASSYSPGRNTEAFF
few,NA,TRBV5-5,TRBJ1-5,TGTGCCAGCAGCTTGGGGCGGCCCAATCAGCCCCAGCATTTT,CASSLGRPNQPQHF
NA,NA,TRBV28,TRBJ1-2,TGTGCCAGCAGTTTGGGGGGGCAATCCTATGGCTACACCTTC,CASSLGGQSYGYTF
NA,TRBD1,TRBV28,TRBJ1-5,TGTGCCAGCAGTTTGCAAGGGTCAGGGGGTCAGCCCCAGCATTTT,CASSLQGSGGQPQHF
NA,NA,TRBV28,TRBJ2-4,TGTGCCAGCAGTTTACCGGGGCCAGAATCCAAAAACATTCAGTACTTC,CASSLPGPESKNIQYF
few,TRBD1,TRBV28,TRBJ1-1,TGTGCCAGCAGTCCTCGACAGGGGATCGTTGGCACTGAAGCTTTCTTT,CASSPRQGIVGTEAFF
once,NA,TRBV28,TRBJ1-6,TGTGCCAGCAGCCCGGACGCGAGTAATTCACCCCTCCACTTT,CASSPDASNSPLHF
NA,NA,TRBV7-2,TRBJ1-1,TGTGCCAGCAGCTTAGGTATCCGTCGGTACACTGAAGCTTTCTTT,CASSLGIRRYTEAFF
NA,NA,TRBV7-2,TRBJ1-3,TGTGCCAGCCTCCCATCGGGGGGAAACACCATATATTTT,CASLPSGGNTIYF